Listed below are T cell receptor beta chains from one sample, sequenced in a study of cytomegalovirus exposure and HLA in healthy donors. Sequencing was performed with immunoSEQ multiplex PCR; in TCRdb, only in-frame clones are kept and a portion is missing. Of 60,000 to 75,000 clones detected, around 96% appear once; the ten largest clones hold around 0.83%. Sequencing used PBMCs. Every receptor here comes from a man aged 18 to 29 in good health and CMV-seronegative. CDR3s include the opening cysteine and the closing phenylalanine or tryptophan. The order of the fields is clone size, D gene, J gene, V gene, CDR3 protein, CDR3 DNA. D genes are given only for firm matches. Size is omitted from some rows. Given values are once, few, many or a class for expanded clones.

abundance: .
d_gene: .
j_gene: TRBJ2-5
v_gene: TRBV4-1
CDR3aa: CASSQGQDRFISETQYF
CDR3nt: TGCGCCAGCAGCCAAGGGCAGGACAGATTTATATCGGAGACCCAGTACTTC

abundance: .
d_gene: TRBD2
j_gene: TRBJ2-1
v_gene: TRBV5-1
CDR3aa: CASSLSLLTSGNDEQFF
CDR3nt: TGCGCCAGCAGCTTAAGCCTTTTGACTAGCGGGAACGATGAGCAGTTCTTC

abundance: few
d_gene: .
j_gene: TRBJ2-7
v_gene: TRBV23-1
CDR3aa: CASSYTGSAYEQYF
CDR3nt: TGCGCCAGCAGTTATACAGGTTCAGCCTACGAGCAGTACTTC

abundance: .
d_gene: .
j_gene: TRBJ1-5
v_gene: TRBV4-1
CDR3aa: CASSQGTGIEGNQPQHF
CDR3nt: TGCGCCAGCAGCCAAGGCACCGGCATTGAGGGCAATCAGCCCCAGCATTTT

abundance: .
d_gene: TRBD1
j_gene: TRBJ1-4
v_gene: TRBV15
CDR3aa: CATSRAGGQVKLFF
CDR3nt: TGTGCCACCAGCAGAGCAGGGGGTCAAGTAAAACTGTTTTTT

abundance: .
d_gene: TRBD1
j_gene: TRBJ2-3
v_gene: TRBV9
CDR3aa: CASSVAGTGWGSTDTQYF
CDR3nt: TGTGCCAGCAGCGTAGCCGGGACAGGGTGGGGGAGCACAGATACGCAGTATTTT

abundance: .
d_gene: TRBD2
j_gene: TRBJ2-2
v_gene: TRBV12-5
CDR3aa: CASAQIAGAPTGELFF
CDR3nt: TGTGCTAGTGCCCAAATAGCGGGAGCTCCCACCGGGGAGCTGTTTTTT

abundance: .
d_gene: TRBD1
j_gene: TRBJ2-7
v_gene: TRBV20-1
CDR3aa: CSARDGQEYF
CDR3nt: TGCAGTGCTAGAGACGGACAGGAGTACTTC

abundance: .
d_gene: TRBD2
j_gene: TRBJ2-4
v_gene: TRBV4-1
CDR3aa: CASSPPTSGRAKNIQYF
CDR3nt: TGCGCCAGCAGCCCTCCGACTAGCGGGAGGGCCAAAAACATTCAGTACTTC

abundance: .
d_gene: TRBD1
j_gene: TRBJ1-1
v_gene: TRBV15
CDR3aa: CATSRARTGTEAFF
CDR3nt: TGTGCCACCAGCAGAGCAAGGACAGGGACTGAAGCTTTCTTT

abundance: .
d_gene: TRBD2
j_gene: TRBJ2-7
v_gene: TRBV23-1
CDR3aa: CASSPQREDYYEQYF
CDR3nt: TGCGCCAGCAGTCCCCAGCGGGAGGACTACTACGAGCAGTACTTC

abundance: once
d_gene: .
j_gene: TRBJ2-7
v_gene: TRBV27
CDR3aa: CASSSMDEQYF
CDR3nt: TGTGCCAGCAGTAGCATGGACGAGCAGTACTTC

abundance: .
d_gene: TRBD1
j_gene: TRBJ1-1
v_gene: TRBV10-2
CDR3aa: CASSESTGDTEAFF
CDR3nt: TGCGCCAGCAGTGAGTCGACAGGGGACACTGAAGCTTTCTTT

abundance: .
d_gene: .
j_gene: TRBJ2-7
v_gene: TRBV6-1
CDR3aa: CASSEAAGIYEQYF
CDR3nt: TGTGCCAGCAGTGAAGCGGCCGGGATTTACGAGCAGTACTTC

abundance: .
d_gene: .
j_gene: TRBJ2-5
v_gene: TRBV4-2
CDR3aa: CASSRGGDQETQYF
CDR3nt: TGTGCCAGCAGCCGAGGGGGGGACCAAGAGACCCAGTACTTC

abundance: .
d_gene: .
j_gene: TRBJ2-3
v_gene: TRBV15
CDR3aa: CATINPSETDTQYF
CDR3nt: TGTGCCACCATAAACCCTAGCGAAACAGATACGCAGTATTTT

abundance: .
d_gene: .
j_gene: TRBJ1-1
v_gene: TRBV5-1
CDR3aa: CASSWTGQVEAFF
CDR3nt: TGCGCCAGCAGCTGGACGGGACAAGTTGAAGCTTTCTTT

abundance: .
d_gene: TRBD1
j_gene: TRBJ2-1
v_gene: TRBV7-2
CDR3aa: CASSLRQGAENEQFF
CDR3nt: TGTGCCAGCAGCCTAAGACAGGGGGCAGAAAATGAGCAGTTCTTC

abundance: once
d_gene: .
j_gene: TRBJ2-7
v_gene: TRBV10-2
CDR3aa: CASRWAAGSSYEQYF
CDR3nt: TGCGCCAGCAGGTGGGCGGCGGGTAGCTCCTACGAGCAGTACTTC

abundance: .
d_gene: TRBD2
j_gene: TRBJ2-1
v_gene: TRBV27
CDR3aa: CASSTREYSNNEQFF
CDR3nt: TGTGCCAGCAGTACGCGGGAGTATAGTAACAATGAGCAGTTCTTC

abundance: once
d_gene: TRBD1
j_gene: TRBJ1-3
v_gene: TRBV11-2
CDR3aa: CASSYRGLPGNTIYF
CDR3nt: TGTGCCAGCAGCTACAGGGGGCTCCCTGGAAACACCATATATTTT

abundance: .
d_gene: .
j_gene: TRBJ2-5
v_gene: TRBV11-2
CDR3aa: CASSTYSPGETQYF
CDR3nt: TGTGCCAGCAGCACTTACTCGCCAGGGGAGACCCAGTACTTC

abundance: once
d_gene: .
j_gene: TRBJ2-2
v_gene: TRBV19
CDR3aa: CASSPVPGELFF
CDR3nt: TGTGCCAGTAGTCCCGTCCCGGGGGAGCTGTTTTTT

abundance: .
d_gene: .
j_gene: TRBJ2-7
v_gene: TRBV5-1
CDR3aa: CASSAGGTERYF
CDR3nt: TGCGCCAGCAGCGCCGGGGGAACCGAGCGGTACTTC

abundance: .
d_gene: .
j_gene: TRBJ2-7
v_gene: TRBV27
CDR3aa: CASSQAGTYEQYF
CDR3nt: TGTGCCAGCAGTCAAGCGGGTACCTACGAGCAGTACTTC

abundance: .
d_gene: TRBD2
j_gene: TRBJ2-3
v_gene: TRBV9
CDR3aa: CASSVTPGGTQNTQYF
CDR3nt: TGTGCCAGCAGCGTAACCCCGGGAGGGACACAAAATACGCAGTATTTT

abundance: .
d_gene: .
j_gene: TRBJ2-7
v_gene: TRBV15
CDR3aa: CATSRTGESREQYF
CDR3nt: TGTGCCACCAGCAGGACGGGAGAGTCTCGCGAGCAGTACTTC

abundance: .
d_gene: .
j_gene: TRBJ2-1
v_gene: TRBV15
CDR3aa: CATLDHNEQFF
CDR3nt: TGTGCCACTCTAGACCACAATGAGCAGTTCTTC

abundance: .
d_gene: .
j_gene: TRBJ1-1
v_gene: TRBV29-1
CDR3aa: CSGLGHKVEAFF
CDR3nt: TGCAGCGGCCTAGGACACAAGGTTGAAGCTTTCTTT